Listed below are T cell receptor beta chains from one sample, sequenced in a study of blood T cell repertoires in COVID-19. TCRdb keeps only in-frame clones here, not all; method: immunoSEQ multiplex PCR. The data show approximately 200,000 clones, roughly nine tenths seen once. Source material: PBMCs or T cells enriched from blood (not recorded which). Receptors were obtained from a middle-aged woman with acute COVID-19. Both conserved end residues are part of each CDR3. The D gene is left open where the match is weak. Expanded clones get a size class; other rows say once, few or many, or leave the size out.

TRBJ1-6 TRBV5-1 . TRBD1 TGCGCCAGCAGCTGGGCCGGGACAGTTAATTCACCCCTCCACTTT CASSWAGTVNSPLHF
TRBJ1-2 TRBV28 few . TGTGCCAGCAGCTCAGGGCAGAGGTACACCTTC CASSSGQRYTF
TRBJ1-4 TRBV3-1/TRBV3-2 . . TGTGCCAGCAGCCTTGGACTTCTAAATGAAAAACTGTTTTTT CASSLGLLNEKLFF
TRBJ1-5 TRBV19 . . TGTGCCAGTAGTATAGAGGTGGGGCGACCCCAGCATTTT CASSIEVGRPQHF
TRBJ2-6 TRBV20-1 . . TGCAGTGCTCGTGAAGGGGGACGCTCTGGGGCCAACGTCCTGACTTTC CSAREGGRSGANVLTF
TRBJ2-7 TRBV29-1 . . TGCAGCGTTGAAGATCAAGGGGGCTACGAGCAGTACTTC CSVEDQGGYEQYF
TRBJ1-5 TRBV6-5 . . TGTGCCAGCAGTTTAGGACAGCCGGGTAGCAATCAGCCCCAGCATTTT CASSLGQPGSNQPQHF
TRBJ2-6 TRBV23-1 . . TGCGCCAGCAGTCATCACAGACAGTCTTCTGGGGCCAACGTCCTGACTTTC CASSHHRQSSGANVLTF
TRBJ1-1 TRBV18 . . TGTGCCAGCTCACCACCCTCAGCTCTGAGGACTGAAGCTTTCTTT CASSPPSALRTEAFF
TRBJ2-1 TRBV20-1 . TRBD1 TGCAGTGCTGCACAGGGGAATGAGCAGTTCTTC CSAAQGNEQFF